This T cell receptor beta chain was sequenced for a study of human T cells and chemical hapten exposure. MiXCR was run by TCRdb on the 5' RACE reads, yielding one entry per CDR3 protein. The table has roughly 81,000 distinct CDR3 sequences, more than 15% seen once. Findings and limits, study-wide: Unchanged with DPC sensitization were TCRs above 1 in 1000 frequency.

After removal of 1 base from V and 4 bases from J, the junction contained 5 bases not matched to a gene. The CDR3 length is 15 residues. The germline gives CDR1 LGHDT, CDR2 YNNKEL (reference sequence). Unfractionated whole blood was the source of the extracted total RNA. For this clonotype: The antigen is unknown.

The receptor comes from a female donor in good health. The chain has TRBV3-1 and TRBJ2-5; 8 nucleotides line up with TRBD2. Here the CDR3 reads CASSQGSGGSETQYF. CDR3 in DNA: TGTGCCAGCAGCCAAGGGAGCGGGGGTTCAGAGACCCAGTACTTC.